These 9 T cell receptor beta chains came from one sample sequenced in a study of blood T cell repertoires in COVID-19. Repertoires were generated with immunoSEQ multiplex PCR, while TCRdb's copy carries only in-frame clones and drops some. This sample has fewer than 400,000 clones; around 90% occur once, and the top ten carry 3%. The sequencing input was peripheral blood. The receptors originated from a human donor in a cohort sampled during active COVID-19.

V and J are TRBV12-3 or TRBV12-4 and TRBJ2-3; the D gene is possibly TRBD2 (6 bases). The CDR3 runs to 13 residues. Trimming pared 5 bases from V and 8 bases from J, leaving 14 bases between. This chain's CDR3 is CASSPRDLGTQYF. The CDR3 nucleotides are TGTGCCAGCAGTCCGCGGGACTTGGGTACGCAGTATTTT.

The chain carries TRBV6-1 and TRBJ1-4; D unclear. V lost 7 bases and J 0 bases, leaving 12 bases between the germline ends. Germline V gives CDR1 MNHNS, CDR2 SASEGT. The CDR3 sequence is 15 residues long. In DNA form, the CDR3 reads TGTGCCAGCACCCCCCCCGGTGCAACTAATGAAAAACTGTTTTTT. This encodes CASTPPGATNEKLFF.

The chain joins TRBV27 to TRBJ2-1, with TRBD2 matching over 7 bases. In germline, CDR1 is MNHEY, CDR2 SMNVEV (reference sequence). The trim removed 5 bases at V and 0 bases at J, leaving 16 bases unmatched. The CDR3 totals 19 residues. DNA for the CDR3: TGTGCCAGCAGTCACAGGCCCCCGGGACTAAAAACCTCCTACAATGAGCAGTTCTTC. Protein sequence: CASSHRPPGLKTSYNEQFF.

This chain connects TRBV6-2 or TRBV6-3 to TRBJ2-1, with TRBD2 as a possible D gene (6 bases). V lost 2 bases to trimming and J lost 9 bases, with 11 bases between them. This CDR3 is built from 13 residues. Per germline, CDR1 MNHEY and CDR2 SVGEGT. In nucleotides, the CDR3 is TGTGCCAGCAGTTACGCGGGGCGAAGTGAGCAGTTCTTC. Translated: CASSYAGRSEQFF.

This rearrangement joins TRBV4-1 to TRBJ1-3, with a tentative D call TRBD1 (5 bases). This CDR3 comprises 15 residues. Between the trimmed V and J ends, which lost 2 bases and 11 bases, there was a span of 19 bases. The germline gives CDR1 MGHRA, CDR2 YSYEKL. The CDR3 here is CASSQLQGGSLPIYF. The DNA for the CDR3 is TGCGCCAGCAGCCAACTCCAGGGAGGGTCCCTCCCCATATATTTT.

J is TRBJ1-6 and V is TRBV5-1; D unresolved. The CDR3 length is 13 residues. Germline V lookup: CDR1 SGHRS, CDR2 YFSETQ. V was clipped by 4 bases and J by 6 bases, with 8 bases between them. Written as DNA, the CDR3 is TGCGCCAGCAGCCCGGAGCGTAATTCACCCCTCCACTTT. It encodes CASSPERNSPLHF.

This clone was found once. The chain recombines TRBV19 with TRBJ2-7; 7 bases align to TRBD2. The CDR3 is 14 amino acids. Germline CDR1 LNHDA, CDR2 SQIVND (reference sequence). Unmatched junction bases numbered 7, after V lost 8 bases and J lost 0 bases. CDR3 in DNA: TGTGCCAGTTCTACTAGCGCCAGCTCCTACGAGCAGTACTTC. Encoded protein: CASSTSASSYEQYF.

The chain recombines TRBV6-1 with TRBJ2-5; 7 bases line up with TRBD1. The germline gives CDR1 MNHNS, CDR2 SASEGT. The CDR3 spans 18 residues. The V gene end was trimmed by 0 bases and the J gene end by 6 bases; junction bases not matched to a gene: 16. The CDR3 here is CASSEALQDGTAKKTQYF. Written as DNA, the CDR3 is TGTGCCAGCAGTGAAGCTTTACAGGACGGGACAGCTAAGAAGACCCAGTACTTC.

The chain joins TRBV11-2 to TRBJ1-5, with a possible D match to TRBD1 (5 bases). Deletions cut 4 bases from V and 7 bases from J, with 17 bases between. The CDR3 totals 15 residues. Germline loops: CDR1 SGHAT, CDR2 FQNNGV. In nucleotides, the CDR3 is TGTGCCAGCAGCTCGACCTCAGATAGGGGCCAGCCCCAGCATTTT. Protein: CASSSTSDRGQPQHF.